The 8 T cell receptor beta chains below were found in one sample sequenced in a study of blood T cell repertoires in COVID-19. Assay used: immunoSEQ multiplex PCR; TCRdb lists only in-frame clones, some missing. Of roughly 120,000 clones listed, about three quarters were seen once; the top ten hold about 6.8%. The sequenced material came from peripheral blood. The receptors come from a man aged 65 to 85 with acute or convalescent COVID-19.

V gene TRBV6-5 combines with J gene TRBJ1-2; 8 nucleotides agree with TRBD1. The length of the CDR3 is 14 residues. V gave up 6 bases and J gave up 4 bases; unmatched junction bases: 7. The germline gives CDR1 MNHEY, CDR2 SVGAGI. DNA for the CDR3: TGTGCCAGCAGGACCGGACAGGGCGGCTATGGCTACACCTTC. Translation gives CASRTGQGGYGYTF.

The genes are TRBV3-1 (or the pseudogene TRBV3-2) and TRBJ2-2; no firm D call. The germline CDR1 and CDR2 sequences are LGHDT and YNNKEL (reference sequence). The germline V and J ends were trimmed by 6 bases and 8 bases, with 10 bases remaining between them. CDR3 size: 12 residues. The CDR3 reads CASSHWRGELFF. CDR3 nucleotides: TGTGCCAGCAGTCATTGGAGAGGGGAGCTGTTTTTT.

This clone turned up a few times. The chain is built from TRBV29-1 and TRBJ2-2, with TRBD1 matching 10 bases. J lost 4 bases, V lost 0 bases, and 8 bases had no gene match. The germline CDR1 and CDR2 sequences are SQVTM and ANQGSEA. CDR3 length: 17 residues. The CDR3 loop is CSVEDRDRGPSTGELFF. DNA for the CDR3: TGCAGCGTTGAAGATCGAGACAGGGGGCCTAGCACCGGGGAGCTGTTTTTT.

A single count supports this clone. J is TRBJ1-2 and V is TRBV3-1 (or the pseudogene TRBV3-2); D uncertain. CDR3 length equals 12 residues. Germline-derived CDR1 and CDR2 are LGHDT and YNNKEL (reference sequence). Trimming removed 7 bases at V and 3 bases at J, with 9 bases between. The CDR3 nucleotides are TGTGCCAGCACCACGGGAGACTATGGCTACACCTTC. This gives the protein CASTTGDYGYTF.

This CDR3 is CASSVGLAANPYEQYF. Written as DNA, the CDR3 is TGTGCCAGCAGTGTGGGACTAGCGGCGAATCCCTACGAGCAGTACTTC. The chain recombines TRBV6-6 with TRBJ2-7, with 11 positions matching TRBD2. This CDR3 has 16 residues. Trimming cost V 5 bases and J 2 bases; bases outside gene matches: 8. Germline assignment: CDR1 MNHNY and CDR2 SVGAGI (reference sequence).

The chain uses TRBV18 and TRBJ2-3; D unresolved. CDR1 and CDR2 from the germline V gene are KGHSH and LQKENI. The CDR3 is made up of 15 amino acids. Trimming left V 6 bases short and J 1 base short, with 14 bases between. CDR3: CASSPEVSGTDTQYF. CDR3 bases: TGTGCCAGCTCCCCCGAGGTCTCGGGCACAGATACGCAGTATTTT.

V usage is TRBV7-9 and J usage is TRBJ2-1, with unresolved D. The germline V gene has CDR1 SEHNR and CDR2 FQNEAQ (reference sequence). The CDR3 has 15 amino acids. V shed 3 bases and J shed 0 bases, with 9 bases lying between them. CDR3 nucleotides: TGTGCCAGCAGCTTTGAGCCGAGCTCCTACAATGAGCAGTTCTTC. Its translation: CASSFEPSSYNEQFF.

The chain carries TRBV24-1 and TRBJ2-5; D perhaps matches TRBD2 (6 bases). Trimming shortened V by 4 bases and J by 3 bases, and 8 bases separated the two germline ends. The CDR3 consists of 13 residues. Germline V gene sequence: CDR1 KGHDR, CDR2 SFDVKD. The CDR3 sequence: CATSEGGEETQYF. CDR3 DNA: TGTGCCACCAGTGAAGGAGGGGAAGAGACCCAGTACTTC.